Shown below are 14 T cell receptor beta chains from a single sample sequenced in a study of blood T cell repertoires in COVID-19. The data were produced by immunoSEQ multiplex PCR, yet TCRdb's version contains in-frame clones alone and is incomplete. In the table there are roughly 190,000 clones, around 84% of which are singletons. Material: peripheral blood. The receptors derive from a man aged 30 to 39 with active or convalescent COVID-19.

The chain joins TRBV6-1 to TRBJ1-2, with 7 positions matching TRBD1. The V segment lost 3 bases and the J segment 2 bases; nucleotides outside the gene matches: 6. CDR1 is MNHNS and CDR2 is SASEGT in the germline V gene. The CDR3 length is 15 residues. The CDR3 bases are TGTGCCAGCAGTGACGGGACAGCTAGAAACTATGGCTACACCTTC. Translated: CASSDGTARNYGYTF.

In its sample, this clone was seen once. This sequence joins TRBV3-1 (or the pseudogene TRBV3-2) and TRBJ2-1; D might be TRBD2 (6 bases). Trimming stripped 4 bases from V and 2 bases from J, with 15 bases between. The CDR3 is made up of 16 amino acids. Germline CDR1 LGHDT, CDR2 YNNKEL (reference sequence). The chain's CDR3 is CASSLGAREAYNEQFF. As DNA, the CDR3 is TGTGCCAGCAGCCTTGGGGCCAGGGAGGCCTACAATGAGCAGTTCTTC.

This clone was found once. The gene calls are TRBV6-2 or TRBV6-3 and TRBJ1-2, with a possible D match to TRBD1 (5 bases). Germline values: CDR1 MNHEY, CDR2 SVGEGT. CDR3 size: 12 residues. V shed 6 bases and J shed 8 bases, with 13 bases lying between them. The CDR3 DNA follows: TGTGCCAGCAGCAGACAGCCAGGAGGCTACACCTTC. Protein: CASSRQPGGYTF.

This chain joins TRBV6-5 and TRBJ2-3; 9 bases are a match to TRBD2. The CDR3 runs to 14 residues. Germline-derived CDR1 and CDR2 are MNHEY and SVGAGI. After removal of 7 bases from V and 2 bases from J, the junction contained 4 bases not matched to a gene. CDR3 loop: CASKSGGNTDTQYF. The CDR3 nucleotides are TGTGCCAGCAAGAGCGGGGGGAACACAGATACGCAGTATTTT.

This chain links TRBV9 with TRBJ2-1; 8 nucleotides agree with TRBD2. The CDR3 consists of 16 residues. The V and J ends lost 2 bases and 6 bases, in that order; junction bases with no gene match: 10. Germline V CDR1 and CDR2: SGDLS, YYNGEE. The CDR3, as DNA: TGTGCCAGCAGCGTGAATAAGCGGGAGTCAATCAATGAGCAGTTCTTC. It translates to CASSVNKRESINEQFF.

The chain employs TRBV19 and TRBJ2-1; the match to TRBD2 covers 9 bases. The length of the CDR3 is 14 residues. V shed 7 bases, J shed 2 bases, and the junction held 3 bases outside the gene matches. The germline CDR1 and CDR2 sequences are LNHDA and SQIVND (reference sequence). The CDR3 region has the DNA TGTGCCAGTACGACTAGCGGAGCCTACAATGAGCAGTTCTTC. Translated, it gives CASTTSGAYNEQFF.

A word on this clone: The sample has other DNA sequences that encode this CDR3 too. This CDR3 is CASSPGQNTEAFF. The CDR3 DNA reads TGTGCCAGCAGCCCGGGACAGAACACTGAAGCTTTCTTT. The gene calls are TRBV28 and TRBJ1-1; tentative D call: TRBD1 (6 bases). V was shortened by 6 bases and J by 1 base, with 9 bases between the two germline ends. This CDR3 comprises 13 residues. CDR1 is MDHEN and CDR2 is SYDVKM in the germline V gene. The whole variable domain, filled in from reference TRBV28 and TRBJ1-1, reads DVKVTQSSRYLVKRTGEKVFLECVQDMDHENMFWYRQDPGLGLRLIYFSYDVKMKEKGDIPEGYSVSREKKERFSLILESASTNQTSMYLCASSPGQNTEAFFGQGTRLTVV.

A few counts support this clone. CDR3 amino acids: CASSPQGVPNTEAFF. Written as DNA, the CDR3 is TGTGCCAGCAGCCCTCAGGGGGTGCCGAACACTGAAGCTTTCTTT. V and J are TRBV9 and TRBJ1-1; 7 nucleotides line up with TRBD1. CDR3 length: 15 residues. Germline CDR1 reads SGDLS; CDR2 reads YYNGEE. J lost 1 base, V lost 4 bases, and 7 bases had no gene match. The full variable domain, completed using reference TRBV9 and TRBJ1-1, is DSGVTQTPKHLITATGQRVTLRCSPRSGDLSVYWYQQSLDQGLQFLIQYYNGEERAKGNILERFSAQQFPDLHSELNLSSLELGDSALYFCASSPQGVPNTEAFFGQGTRLTVV.

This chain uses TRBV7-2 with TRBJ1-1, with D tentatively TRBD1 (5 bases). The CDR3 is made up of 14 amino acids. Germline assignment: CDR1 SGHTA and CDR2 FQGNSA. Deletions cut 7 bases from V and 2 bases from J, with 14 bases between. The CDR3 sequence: CASTADTTNTEAFF. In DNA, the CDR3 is TGTGCCAGCACCGCGGACACAACCAACACTGAAGCTTTCTTT.

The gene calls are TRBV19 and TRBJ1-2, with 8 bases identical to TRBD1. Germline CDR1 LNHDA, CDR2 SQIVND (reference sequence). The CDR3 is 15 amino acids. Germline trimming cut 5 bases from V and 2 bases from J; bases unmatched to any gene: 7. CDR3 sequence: CASSSRTGSNYGYTF. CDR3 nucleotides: TGTGCCAGTAGTTCCAGGACAGGGTCCAACTATGGCTACACCTTC.

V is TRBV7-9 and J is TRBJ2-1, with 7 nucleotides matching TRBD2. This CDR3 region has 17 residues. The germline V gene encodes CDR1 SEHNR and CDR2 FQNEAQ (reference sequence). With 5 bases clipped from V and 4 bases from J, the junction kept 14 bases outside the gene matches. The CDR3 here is CASSPMSGGPTYNEQFF. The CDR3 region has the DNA TGTGCCAGCAGCCCGATGTCGGGGGGTCCAACTTACAATGAGCAGTTCTTC.

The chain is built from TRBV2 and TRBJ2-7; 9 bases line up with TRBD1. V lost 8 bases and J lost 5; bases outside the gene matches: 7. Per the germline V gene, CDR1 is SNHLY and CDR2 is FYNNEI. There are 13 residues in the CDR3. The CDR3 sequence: CASGGTGRHEQYV. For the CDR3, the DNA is TGTGCCAGCGGGGGGACAGGGAGGCACGAGCAGTACGTC.

CDR3 in DNA: TGTGCCAGCAGTTTTGAGGGTGGGAACTATGGCTACACCTTC. It yields the protein CASSFEGGNYGYTF. V and J are TRBV28 and TRBJ1-2; D is unclear. This CDR3 spans 14 amino acids. Germline CDR1 is MDHEN and CDR2 is SYDVKM. The V end lost 3 bases, the J end lost 2 bases, and 10 bases lay between the germline ends.

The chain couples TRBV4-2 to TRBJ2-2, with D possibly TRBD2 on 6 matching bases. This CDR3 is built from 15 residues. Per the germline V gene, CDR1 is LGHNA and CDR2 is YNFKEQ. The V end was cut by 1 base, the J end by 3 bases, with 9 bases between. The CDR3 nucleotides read TGTGCCAGCAGCCAAGGGGGGGTCGACACCGGGGAGCTGTTTTTT. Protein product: CASSQGGVDTGELFF.